The clone carrying this T cell receptor (beta chain) appeared once. The data were obtained in a study of technical replicates of blood from several donors. The method was immunoSEQ multiplex PCR; TCRdb's version includes in-frame clones alone and lacks a portion of them. This table has tens of thousands of clones, roughly 94% appearing once. Germline V gene data show CDR1 as SGHDT and CDR2 as YYEEEE. Trimming pared 4 bases from V and 6 bases from J, leaving 14 bases between. The CDR3 length is 14 residues. The chain uses TRBV5-6 and TRBJ2-4; D possibly corresponds to TRBD2 (6 bases). This receptor was obtained from a human donor in good health. Some clones in this sample may be carry-over from other donors' samples. The sequenced sample consisted of PBMCs. For the CDR3, the DNA is TGTGCCAGCAGCCCGCCTAGCGTCCCAAACATTCAGTACTTC. Its protein is CASSPPSVPNIQYF.